These 5 T cell receptor beta chains originate from one sample sequenced in a study of cytomegalovirus exposure and HLA in healthy donors. Primers included in the PCR were 60 Vbeta and 13 Jbeta primers. Clones were sequenced by immunoSEQ multiplex PCR, and TCRdb holds only the in-frame ones, with some missing. The sample has 25,000 to 40,000 clones. What was sequenced was PBMCs. The receptor source for this set is a man aged 35 to 55 in good health and CMV-seronegative.

The chain recombines TRBV19 with TRBJ1-5; 7 bases agree with TRBD1. This CDR3 spans 14 amino acids. The V gene's germline CDR1 is LNHDA and CDR2 SQIVND (reference sequence). With V trimmed by 2 bases and J by 7 bases, 5 bases remained unmatched. CDR3 region: CASSIQAGGQPQHF. As DNA, the CDR3 is TGTGCCAGTAGTATACAGGCAGGGGGGCAGCCCCAGCATTTT.

The rearrangement uses TRBV10-3 and TRBJ2-1, with 10 bases that match TRBD1. Per germline, CDR1 ENHRY and CDR2 SYGVKD. With V trimmed by 9 bases and J by 8 bases, 10 bases remained unmatched. This CDR3 is built from 14 residues. The CDR3, as DNA: TGTGCCATAACTGCCGGGACAGGGGACGATGAGCAGTTCTTC. This codes for CAITAGTGDDEQFF.

The CDR3 spells CASSRWVPTKLDEQYF. For the CDR3, the DNA is TGCGCCAGCAGCCGGTGGGTCCCTACTAAGTTAGACGAGCAGTACTTC. The chain couples TRBV5-1 to TRBJ2-7; D remains ambiguous. The CDR3 covers 16 residues. Trimming removed 4 bases at V and 5 bases at J, with 22 bases between. Germline lookup yields CDR1 SGHRS and CDR2 YFSETQ.

This chain uses TRBV6-6 with TRBJ1-2; D is unclear. This CDR3 is built from 14 residues. The germline V and J ends were trimmed by 2 bases and 3 bases, with 10 bases remaining between them. Germline-derived CDR1 and CDR2 are MNHNY and SVGAGI (reference sequence). The CDR3 region is CASSYGQKDYGYTF. CDR3 bases: TGTGCCAGCAGTTACGGGCAGAAGGACTATGGCTACACCTTC.

The rearrangement joins TRBV7-9 to TRBJ1-1; tentative D call: TRBD1 (6 bases). Germline V gives CDR1 SEHNR, CDR2 FQNEAQ (reference sequence). Trimming took 5 bases from V and 2 from J, leaving 12 bases between them. CDR3 length: 14 residues. Here the CDR3 DNA reads TGTGCCAGCAGCGGGGGGGCCGCAAACACTGAAGCTTTCTTT. It codes for CASSGGAANTEAFF.